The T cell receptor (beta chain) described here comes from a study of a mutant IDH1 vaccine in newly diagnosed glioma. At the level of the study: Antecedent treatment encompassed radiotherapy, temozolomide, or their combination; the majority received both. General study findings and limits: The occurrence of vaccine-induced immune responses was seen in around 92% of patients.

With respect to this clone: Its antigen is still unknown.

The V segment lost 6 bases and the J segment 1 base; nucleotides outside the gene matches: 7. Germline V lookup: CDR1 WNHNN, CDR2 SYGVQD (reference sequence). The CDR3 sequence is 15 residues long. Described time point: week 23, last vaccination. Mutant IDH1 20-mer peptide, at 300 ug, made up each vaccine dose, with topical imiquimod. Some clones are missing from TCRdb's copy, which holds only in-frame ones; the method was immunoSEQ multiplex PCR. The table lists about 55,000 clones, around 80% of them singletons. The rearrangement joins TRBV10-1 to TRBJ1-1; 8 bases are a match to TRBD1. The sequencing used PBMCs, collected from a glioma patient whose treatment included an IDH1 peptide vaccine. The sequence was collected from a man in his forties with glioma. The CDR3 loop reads CASRPGQGQNTEAFF. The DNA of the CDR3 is TGCGCCAGCAGGCCTGGACAGGGACAGAACACTGAAGCTTTCTTT.